Listed below are T cell receptor beta chains from one sample, sequenced in a study of regulatory T cells in long-lasting Graves disease. One entry per CDR3 protein, called by TCRdb with MiXCR from the multiplex PCR reads. Seen here are a few hundred thousand distinct CDR3 sequences, roughly 15% observed once, and the top ten hold about 23%. Another study also made use of these data, one on T cells in Graves' hyperthyroidism and ophthalmopathy.

Here the sequenced sample was peripheral blood mononuclear cells (PBMCs), taken at new diagnosis, from a patient treated with antithyroid drugs. Source of these receptors: a woman aged 18-29 years with Graves disease. Both conserved end residues are part of each CDR3. The D gene is left open where the match is weak. Not every row has a clone size; where given, it reads once, few, many or a size class.

j_call d_call clone_size v_call cdr3_aa cdr3_nt
TRBJ1-2 . few TRBV20-1 CSARDPLSPLAYGTF TGCAGTGCTAGAGACCCGCTCAGTCCTCTAGCTTATGGCACCTTC
TRBJ2-3 TRBD1 few TRBV15 CATSSLTGGKDTQYF TGTGCCACCAGCAGCCTGACAGGGGGGAAAGATACGCAGTATTTT
TRBJ2-1 TRBD2 . TRBV29-1 CSVIVLAGAPEQFF TGCAGCGTTATAGTACTAGCGGGAGCACCTGAGCAGTTCTTC
TRBJ1-2 . . TRBV9 CASSPGVSGTNYGYTF TGTGCCAGCAGCCCCGGGGTCTCCGGCACTAACTATGGCTACACCTTC
TRBJ1-1 . . TRBV7-2 CASSRRTGFNTEAFF TGTGCCAGCAGCCGACGAACTGGGTTTAACACTGAAGCTTTCTTT
TRBJ2-6 TRBD2 . TRBV6-2/TRBV6-3 CASRRLAGDSGANVLTF TGTGCCAGCAGGAGACTAGCGGGGGACTCTGGGGCCAACGTCCTGACTTTC
TRBJ2-1 TRBD2 . TRBV7-3 CASSWVGTSDYNEQFF TGTGCCAGCAGCTGGGTGGGGACTAGCGACTACAATGAGCAGTTCTTC
TRBJ2-7 TRBD2 . TRBV7-2 CASSLGGGTQAYEQYF TGTGCCAGCAGCTTAGGGGGGGGGACGCAAGCCTACGAGCAGTACTTC
TRBJ1-2 . many TRBV12-3/TRBV12-4 CATQLRDNYGYTF TGTGCCACCCAGCTAAGGGACAACTATGGCTACACCTTC
TRBJ2-1 TRBD2 few TRBV18 CASSFGLAGQNEQFF TGTGCCAGCTCATTCGGACTAGCGGGCCAGAATGAGCAGTTCTTC
TRBJ2-3 TRBD2 few TRBV7-9 CASSPGLGSDTQYF TGTGCCAGCAGCCCAGGACTAGGATCAGATACGCAGTATTTT
TRBJ2-1 TRBD1 . TRBV5-1 CASSYRQGGQQFF TGCGCCAGCAGCTACAGACAGGGCGGTCAGCAGTTCTTC
TRBJ2-1 TRBD1 many TRBV6-1 CASRPRRDSYNEQFF TGTGCCAGCAGACCGAGAAGGGACAGCTACAATGAGCAGTTCTTC
TRBJ2-5 TRBD2 few TRBV27 CASSLYTGGHETQYF TGTGCCAGCAGTTTATACACGGGAGGGCACGAGACCCAGTACTTC
TRBJ2-1 TRBD2 . TRBV30 CAWTRISGGVSYNEQFF TGTGCCTGGACTCGGATCTCGGGGGGAGTCTCCTACAATGAGCAGTTCTTC
TRBJ1-6 . . TRBV7-2 CASSLEGGLYSPLHF TGTGCCAGCAGCTTAGAGGGGGGTTTGTACTCACCCCTCCACTTT
TRBJ2-1 TRBD2 . TRBV5-1 CASSFMAGEVIDEQFF TGCGCCAGCAGCTTTATGGCGGGAGAGGTAATTGATGAGCAGTTCTTC
TRBJ1-1 TRBD1 few TRBV29-1 CSVWTGMNTEAFF TGCAGCGTGTGGACAGGGATGAACACTGAAGCTTTCTTT
TRBJ2-2 TRBD2 few TRBV28 CASSFALAGGNPEDTGELFF TGTGCCAGCAGTTTCGCCCTAGCGGGAGGAAACCCGGAAGACACCGGGGAGCTGTTTTTT
TRBJ2-5 . . TRBV2 CASSEALGRTQETQYF TGTGCCAGCAGTGAAGCGCTAGGACGGACCCAAGAGACCCAGTACTTC
TRBJ2-7 . few TRBV11-2 CASRPTGPYEQYF TGTGCCAGCAGACCTACAGGGCCCTACGAGCAGTACTTC
TRBJ2-1 . many TRBV3-1 CASSQGGGQGNEQFF TGTGCCAGCAGCCAAGGGGGTGGCCAAGGGAATGAGCAGTTCTTC
TRBJ2-3 . . TRBV12-5 CASGFGGSTDTQYF TGTGCTAGTGGTTTTGGGGGGTCCACAGATACGCAGTATTTT
TRBJ2-1 TRBD2 many TRBV3-1 CASRLTSGSVNEQFF TGTGCCAGCAGATTGACTAGCGGGAGTGTTAATGAGCAGTTCTTC
TRBJ1-5 . . TRBV20-1 CSANSPGREPLIPQHF TGCAGTGCAAACTCACCGGGACGGGAGCCTTTGATACCCCAGCATTTT
TRBJ2-3 . . TRBV20-1 CSATKGVESTDTQYF TGCAGTGCTACCAAAGGGGTAGAGAGCACAGATACGCAGTATTTT
TRBJ2-7 . . TRBV11-2 CASRGGGEQYF TGTGCCAGCCGAGGGGGGGGCGAGCAGTACTTC
TRBJ1-2 . . TRBV20-1 CSARALRGHGYTF TGCAGTGCTAGGGCACTCCGGGGACATGGCTACACCTTC
TRBJ2-1 TRBD2 . TRBV7-9 CASSLGTGLAVNNEQFF TGTGCCAGCAGCTTAGGGACGGGACTAGCGGTAAACAATGAGCAGTTCTTC
TRBJ2-1 . many TRBV6-1 CASTPTSSYNEQFF TGTGCCAGCACCCCTACTAGCTCCTACAATGAGCAGTTCTTC
TRBJ1-1 . many TRBV20-1 CSARVEGLGTEAFF TGCAGTGCTAGAGTTGAGGGCTTGGGAACTGAAGCTTTCTTT
TRBJ2-6 . many TRBV3-1 CASSQLSGANVLTF TGTGCCAGCAGCCAGCTAAGTGGGGCCAACGTCCTGACTTTC
TRBJ2-3 . . TRBV7-9 CASSFRLEITDTQYF TGTGCCAGCAGCTTCAGACTTGAAATCACAGATACGCAGTATTTT
TRBJ2-3 TRBD2 many TRBV12-3/TRBV12-4 CASSLNRREGSTDTQYF TGTGCCAGCAGTTTAAATAGGCGGGAGGGTAGCACAGATACGCAGTATTTT
TRBJ2-1 TRBD2 many TRBV12-3/TRBV12-4 CASKLSGENEQFF TGTGCCAGCAAATTAAGCGGGGAGAATGAGCAGTTCTTC
TRBJ2-2 TRBD1 many TRBV2 CASSMGQGMNTGELFF TGTGCCAGCAGCATGGGACAGGGGATGAACACCGGGGAGCTGTTTTTT
TRBJ2-2 . many TRBV3-1 CASRPTSTGELFF TGTGCCAGCAGACCCACGTCCACCGGGGAGCTGTTTTTT
TRBJ2-7 . many TRBV20-1 CSALSGPPDLEQYF TGCAGTGCTTTGTCCGGGCCTCCTGACCTCGAGCAGTACTTC
TRBJ1-1 TRBD1 many TRBV18 CASSPTGQGVTEAFF TGTGCCAGCTCACCCACCGGACAGGGCGTGACTGAAGCTTTCTTT
TRBJ2-5 . . TRBV6-1 CASSDSGLEVETQYF TGTGCCAGCAGTGACTCAGGGCTAGAGGTAGAGACCCAGTACTTC
TRBJ1-3 . many TRBV28 CASSLKWGASSGNTIYF TGTGCCAGCAGTCTGAAGTGGGGGGCTAGCTCTGGAAACACCATATATTTT
TRBJ2-7 TRBD2 many TRBV28 CASTSGTTVYEQYF TGTGCCAGCACGTCCGGGACTACCGTCTACGAGCAGTACTTC
TRBJ1-2 . many TRBV6-1 CASSESGNAAYGYTF TGTGCCAGCAGTGAAAGCGGGAATGCTGCCTATGGCTACACCTTC
TRBJ2-1 . few TRBV10-2 CASTGSSYNEQFF TGCGCCAGCACAGGGAGCTCCTACAATGAGCAGTTCTTC
TRBJ2-2 . . TRBV7-2 CAVTGDTPYGGELFF TGTGCCGTGACGGGAGACACCCCTTACGGGGGGGAGCTGTTTTTT
TRBJ2-1 . many TRBV18 CASSPPVSSFKGYEQFF TGTGCCAGCTCACCACCAGTTTCTAGCTTCAAAGGGTATGAGCAGTTCTTC
TRBJ2-2 . many TRBV7-2 CASSLVGATGELFF TGTGCCAGCAGCTTAGTCGGGGCCACCGGGGAGCTGTTTTTT
TRBJ2-1 TRBD2 many TRBV28 CASSASGRSVGFF TGTGCCAGCAGTGCCAGCGGGAGGTCCGTTGGGTTCTTC
TRBJ2-1 . few TRBV7-2 CASAWGDEQFF TGTGCCAGCGCCTGGGGGGATGAGCAGTTCTTC
TRBJ2-5 . many TRBV6-9 CASSYRQRETQYF TGTGCCAGCAGTTACAGACAGAGAGAGACCCAGTACTTC
TRBJ1-4 . few TRBV11-3 CASSRGKEKLFF TGTGCCAGCAGTAGGGGGAAAGAAAAACTGTTTTTT
TRBJ2-1 . many TRBV3-1 CASRANFRDFYNEQFF TGTGCCAGCAGAGCAAACTTCCGGGACTTCTACAATGAGCAGTTCTTC
TRBJ2-2 TRBD1 many TRBV12-3/TRBV12-4 CASSPFSGTGPTGELFF TGTGCCAGCAGTCCCTTCTCCGGGACAGGTCCTACCGGGGAGCTGTTTTTT
TRBJ2-1 TRBD2 many TRBV7-4 CASSLASGSFYNEQFF TGTGCCAGCAGCTTAGCCAGCGGGAGTTTCTACAATGAGCAGTTCTTC
TRBJ2-7 . few TRBV28 CASSIRQYEQYF TGTGCCAGCAGTATTCGACAGTACGAGCAGTACTTC
TRBJ2-7 . many TRBV7-2 CASSPTGTPFTEQYF TGTGCCAGCAGCCCCACCGGGACACCGTTTACCGAGCAGTACTTC
TRBJ2-3 . many TRBV7-3 CASSLLLTDTQYF TGTGCCAGCAGCTTATTGCTCACAGATACGCAGTATTTT